This T cell receptor (beta chain) was obtained from a study of T cell changes during pregnancy in multiple sclerosis. Profiled with immunoSEQ multiplex PCR; TCRdb holds only in-frame clones, not every one. Among 80,000 or so clones, about 90% were seen once, and the ten largest hold approximately 1.5%. Trimming removed 5 bases from V and 6 bases from J; junction bases left unmatched: 14. This CDR3 has 18 residues. Germline V lookup: CDR1 WNHNN, CDR2 SYGVQD (reference sequence). Sequenced material: peripheral blood, taken before pregnancy. The receptor was isolated from a female donor with multiple sclerosis, enrolled in a pregnancy study. This chain uses TRBV10-1 with TRBJ2-3, with TRBD2 matching 13 bases. CDR3 sequence reads: CASSSLAGGRTSRDTQYF. CDR3 nucleotide sequence: TGCGCCAGCAGTTCACTAGCGGGGGGGAGGACTAGCAGGGATACGCAGTATTTT.